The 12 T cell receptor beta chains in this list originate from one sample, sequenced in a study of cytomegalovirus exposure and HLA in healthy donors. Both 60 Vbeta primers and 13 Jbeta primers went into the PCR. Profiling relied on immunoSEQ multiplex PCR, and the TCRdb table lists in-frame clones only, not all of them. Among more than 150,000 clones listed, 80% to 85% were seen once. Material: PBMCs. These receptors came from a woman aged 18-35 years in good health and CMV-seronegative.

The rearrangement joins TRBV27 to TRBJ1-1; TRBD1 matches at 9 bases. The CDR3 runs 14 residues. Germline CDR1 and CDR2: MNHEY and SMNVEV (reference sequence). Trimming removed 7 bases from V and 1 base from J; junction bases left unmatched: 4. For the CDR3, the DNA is TGTGCCAGCAAGCGGACAGGGGAGAACACTGAAGCTTTCTTT. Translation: CASKRTGENTEAFF.

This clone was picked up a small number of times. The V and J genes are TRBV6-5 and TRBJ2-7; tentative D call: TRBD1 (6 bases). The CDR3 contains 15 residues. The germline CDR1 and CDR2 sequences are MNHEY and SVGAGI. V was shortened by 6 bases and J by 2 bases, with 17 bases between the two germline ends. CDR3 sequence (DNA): TGTGCCAGCAGCAAACGGGACATTGAGACCTACGAGCAGTACTTC. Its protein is CASSKRDIETYEQYF.

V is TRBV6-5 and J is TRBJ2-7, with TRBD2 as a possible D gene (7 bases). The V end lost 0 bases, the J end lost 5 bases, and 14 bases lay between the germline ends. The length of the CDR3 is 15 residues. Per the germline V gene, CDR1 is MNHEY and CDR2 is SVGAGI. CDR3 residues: CASSYSAGAGDEQYF. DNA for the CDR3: TGTGCCAGCAGTTACTCGGCGGGGGCTGGTGACGAGCAGTACTTC.

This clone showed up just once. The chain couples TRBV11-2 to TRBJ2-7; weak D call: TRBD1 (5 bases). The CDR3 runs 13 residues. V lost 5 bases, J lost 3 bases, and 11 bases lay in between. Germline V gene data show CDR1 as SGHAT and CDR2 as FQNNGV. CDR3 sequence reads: CASSLGQVYEQYF. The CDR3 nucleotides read TGTGCCAGCAGCCTCGGACAAGTCTACGAGCAGTACTTC.

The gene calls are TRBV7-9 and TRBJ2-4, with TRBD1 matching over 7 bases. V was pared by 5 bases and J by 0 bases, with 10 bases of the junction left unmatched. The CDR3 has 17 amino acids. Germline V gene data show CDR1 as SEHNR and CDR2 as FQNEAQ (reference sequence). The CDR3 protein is CASSSLGGIRAKNIQYF. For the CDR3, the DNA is TGTGCCAGCAGCAGTCTAGGGGGCATCCGAGCCAAAAACATTCAGTACTTC.

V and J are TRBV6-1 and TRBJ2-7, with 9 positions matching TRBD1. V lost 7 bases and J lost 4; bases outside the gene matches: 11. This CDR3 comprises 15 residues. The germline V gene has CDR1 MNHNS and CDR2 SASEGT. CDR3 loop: CASIPLGQGLYEQYF. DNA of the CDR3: TGTGCCAGCATACCATTGGGACAGGGACTATACGAGCAGTACTTC.

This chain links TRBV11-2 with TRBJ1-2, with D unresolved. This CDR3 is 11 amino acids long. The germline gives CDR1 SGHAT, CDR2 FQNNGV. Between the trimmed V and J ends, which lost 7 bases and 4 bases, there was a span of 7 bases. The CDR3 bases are TGTGCCAGCAACAGTCCCTATGGCTACACCTTC. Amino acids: CASNSPYGYTF. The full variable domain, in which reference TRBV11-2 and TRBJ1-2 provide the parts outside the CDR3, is EAGVAQSPRYKIIEKRQSVAFWCNPISGHATLYWYQQILGQGPKLLIQFQNNGVVDDSQLPKDRFSAERLKGVDSTLKIQPAKLEDSAVYLCASNSPYGYTFGSGTRLTVV.

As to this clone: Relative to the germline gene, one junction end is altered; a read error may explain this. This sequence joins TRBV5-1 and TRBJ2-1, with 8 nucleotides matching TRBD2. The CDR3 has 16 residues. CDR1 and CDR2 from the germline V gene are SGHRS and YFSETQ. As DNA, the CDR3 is TGCGCCACCAGCCCCAGGGGAGAAGCGGGGGTCAATGAGCAGTTCTTC. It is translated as CATSPRGEAGVNEQFF.

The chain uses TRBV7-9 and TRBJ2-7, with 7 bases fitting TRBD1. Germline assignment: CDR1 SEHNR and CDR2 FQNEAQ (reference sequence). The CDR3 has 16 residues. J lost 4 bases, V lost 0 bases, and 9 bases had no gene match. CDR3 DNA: TGTGCCAGCAGCTTAGCGCTGGCGAAGGGGGCTTACGAGCAGTACTTC. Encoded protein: CASSLALAKGAYEQYF.

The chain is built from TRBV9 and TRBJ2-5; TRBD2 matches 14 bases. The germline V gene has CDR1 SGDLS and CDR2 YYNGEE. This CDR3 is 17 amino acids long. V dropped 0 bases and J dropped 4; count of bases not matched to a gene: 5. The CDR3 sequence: CASSVGGLAGEGETQYF. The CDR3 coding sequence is TGTGCCAGCAGCGTAGGGGGACTAGCGGGAGAAGGAGAGACCCAGTACTTC.

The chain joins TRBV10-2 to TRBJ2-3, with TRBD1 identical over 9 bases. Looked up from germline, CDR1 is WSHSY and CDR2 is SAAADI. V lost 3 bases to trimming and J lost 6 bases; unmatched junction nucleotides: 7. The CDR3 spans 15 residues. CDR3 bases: TGCGCCAGCAGTGACCGGACAGGGGTTAGGGATACGCAGTATTTT. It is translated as CASSDRTGVRDTQYF.

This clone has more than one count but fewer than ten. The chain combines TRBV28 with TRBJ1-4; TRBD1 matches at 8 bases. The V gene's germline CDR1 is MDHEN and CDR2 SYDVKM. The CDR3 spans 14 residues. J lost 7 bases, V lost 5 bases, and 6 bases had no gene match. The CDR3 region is CASSVTGVFEKLFF. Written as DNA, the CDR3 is TGTGCCAGCAGTGTGACAGGGGTTTTTGAAAAACTGTTTTTT.